This TCR beta chain derives from a study of T cell changes during pregnancy in multiple sclerosis. V dropped 3 bases and J dropped 6 bases, with 11 bases sitting between them. CDR1 SGHVS and CDR2 FQNEAQ come from the germline V gene. The CDR3 contains 13 residues. Generated by immunoSEQ multiplex PCR, the TCRdb table keeps only in-frame clones and is missing some. The table records under 55,000 clones, 90% to 95% of them present only once. This TCR derives from a female donor with multiple sclerosis, enrolled in a pregnancy study. The V and J genes are TRBV7-8 and TRBJ1-1; perhaps TRBD1 as D (6 bases). This material consisted of peripheral blood, taken in the second trimester of pregnancy. The CDR3 region is CASSLAGAPEAFF. CDR3 nucleotides: TGTGCCAGCAGCTTGGCAGGGGCCCCTGAAGCTTTCTTT. Full variable domain (rest looked up from reference TRBV7-8 and TRBJ1-1): GAGVSQSPRYKVAKRGQDVALRCDPISGHVSLFWYQQALGQGPEFLTYFQNEAQLDKSGLPSDRFFAERPEGSVSTLKIQRTQQEDSAVYLCASSLAGAPEAFFGQGTRLTVV.